Listed here are 15 T cell receptor beta chains from one sample, sequenced in a study of TIL therapy for anti-PD-1-resistant metastatic lung cancer. The sample's time point: pre-treatment sample, taken before nivolumab and TIL therapy. This was the immunoSEQ v3 assay. Sequencing was performed with immunoSEQ multiplex PCR; in TCRdb, only in-frame clones are kept and a portion is missing. The sample lists some 50,000 clones, 79% occurring once. Sample: blood, taken at baseline. The source is a man between 65 and 80 years old with non-small cell lung cancer.

This chain joins TRBV29-1 and TRBJ2-7; 9 bases map to TRBD2. CDR1 is SQVTM, CDR2 ANQGSEA, per germline. With V trimmed by 4 bases and J by 7 bases, 5 bases remained unmatched. The CDR3 has 12 residues. For the CDR3, the DNA is TGCAGCGTTGGGGGAGCGGGAGGTGAGCAGTACTTC. This encodes CSVGGAGGEQYF.

This clone was detected only once. The CDR3 reads CASSLANGVQSRREKLFF. The CDR3 coding sequence is TGTGCCAGCAGCTTGGCCAACGGGGTACAAAGTCGTCGTGAAAAACTGTTTTTT. V and J are TRBV5-4 and TRBJ1-4; no definite D call. V was cut by 0 bases and J by 7 bases, with 22 bases left in between. The CDR3 length is 18 residues. Germline loops: CDR1 SGHNT, CDR2 YYREEE (reference sequence).

V and J are TRBV5-1 and TRBJ2-2, with D possibly matching TRBD2 (6 bases). CDR1 is SGHRS, CDR2 YFSETQ, per germline. Trimming shortened V by 4 bases and J by 4 bases, and 14 bases separated the two germline ends. CDR3 length: 15 residues. CDR3 in amino acids: CASSRDGSLTGELFF. In DNA, the CDR3 is TGCGCCAGCAGCCGGGACGGGAGTCTCACCGGGGAGCTGTTTTTT.

The chain couples TRBV18 to TRBJ2-7; 11 bases line up with TRBD2. The CDR3 is 16 residues long. V dropped 2 bases and J dropped 1; count of bases not matched to a gene: 4. Germline V gene sequence: CDR1 KGHSH, CDR2 LQKENI. This CDR3 reads CASSPTGLAASYEQYF. The CDR3 nucleotides are TGTGCCAGCTCACCAACGGGACTAGCGGCTTCCTACGAGCAGTACTTC.

The J gene is TRBJ2-7, the V gene TRBV11-2; D perhaps matches TRBD2 (5 bases). This CDR3 comprises 11 residues. Trimming left V 11 bases short and J 7 bases short, with 15 bases between. From germline, CDR1 is SGHAT and CDR2 FQNNGV. This CDR3 reads CASFGIGEQYF. CDR3 nucleotide sequence: TGTGCCTCCTTCGGGATTGGTGAGCAGTACTTC.

The chain carries TRBV7-2 and TRBJ2-7; D is undetermined. The length of the CDR3 is 13 residues. The germline V gene encodes CDR1 SGHTA and CDR2 FQGNSA. V was shortened by 6 bases and J by 3 bases, with 12 bases between the two germline ends. The DNA for the CDR3 is TGTGCCAGCAGTTATGGGTTTTACTACGAGCAGTACTTC. Translating gives CASSYGFYYEQYF.

V is TRBV7-2 and J is TRBJ2-3; D remains unclear. CDR3 length equals 15 residues. Germline values: CDR1 SGHTA, CDR2 FQGNSA. Trimming pared 1 base from V and 2 bases from J, leaving 10 bases between. The CDR3 is CASSLGPTSTDTQYF. The CDR3 nucleotides are TGTGCCAGCAGCTTAGGGCCCACCTCCACAGATACGCAGTATTTT.

V usage is TRBV11-1 and J usage is TRBJ2-2; D is unresolved. Trimming removed 5 bases at V and 6 bases at J, with 10 bases between. This CDR3 is built from 13 residues. Germline V CDR1 and CDR2: SGHAT, FQDESV (reference sequence). The CDR3 DNA reads TGTGCCAGCAGCCAATTCCTCCCCGGGGAGCTGTTTTTT. Protein product: CASSQFLPGELFF.

This chain joins TRBV5-1 and TRBJ2-3; no firm D call. The V gene lost 4 bases and the J gene lost 0 bases, with 15 bases spanning the gap. This CDR3 has 16 amino acids. Germline V CDR1 and CDR2: SGHRS, YFSETQ. CDR3 sequence: CASSSRRSASTDTQYF. The CDR3 nucleotides are TGCGCCAGCAGCAGTAGGAGAAGTGCTAGCACAGATACGCAGTATTTT.

J is TRBJ2-7 and V is TRBV7-9; 7 nucleotides line up with TRBD2. Germline values: CDR1 SEHNR, CDR2 FQNEAQ (reference sequence). V was clipped by 5 bases and J by 3 bases; unmatched bases: 7. The length of the CDR3 is 14 residues. CDR3 sequence: CASSPLAANYEQYF. In nucleotides, the CDR3 is TGTGCCAGCAGCCCCCTAGCGGCAAACTACGAGCAGTACTTC.

This clone has only one observation. This rearrangement joins TRBV27 to TRBJ2-7; 7 nucleotides match TRBD1. The germline V gene encodes CDR1 MNHEY and CDR2 SMNVEV (reference sequence). J lost 0 bases, V lost 0 bases, and 17 bases had no gene match. This CDR3 has 20 amino acids. The CDR3 DNA reads TGTGCCAGCAGTTTATCGATGGTGAACAGGGGTCACAGGAGCTCCTACGAGCAGTACTTC. Its protein product is CASSLSMVNRGHRSSYEQYF.

V is TRBV19 and J is TRBJ1-5, with D possibly TRBD1 on 5 matching bases. CDR3 size: 17 residues. Germline V gives CDR1 LNHDA, CDR2 SQIVND (reference sequence). V lost 6 bases to trimming and J lost 4 bases, with 22 bases between them. The CDR3 nucleotides read TGTGCCAGTAGACCCGGACACTCGCAGGAATATAATCAGCCCCAGCATTTT. Protein sequence: CASRPGHSQEYNQPQHF.

This clone appeared a few times. The chain has TRBV4-2 and TRBJ2-5; TRBD1 matches 8 bases. V lost 1 base to trimming and J lost 5 bases; unmatched junction nucleotides: 6. Germline V CDR1 and CDR2: LGHNA, YNFKEQ. The CDR3 has 15 residues. The CDR3 loop reads CASSQGTGKDETQYF. Written as DNA, the CDR3 is TGTGCCAGCAGCCAAGGGACAGGGAAGGATGAGACCCAGTACTTC.

This clone has only one observation. The CDR3 region is CASSRDLATGQFF. In DNA form, the CDR3 reads TGTGCCAGCAGTCGAGACCTGGCTACCGGGCAGTTCTTC. The chain carries TRBV9 and TRBJ2-1; D is unclear. Germline loops: CDR1 SGDLS, CDR2 YYNGEE. The V end lost 5 bases, the J end lost 12 bases, and 18 bases lay between the germline ends. This CDR3 has 13 amino acids.

This chain joins TRBV7-3 and TRBJ2-1; 9 bases agree with TRBD2. Germline CDR1 and CDR2: SGHTA and FQGTGA. The CDR3 extends over 15 amino acids. After removal of 5 bases from V and 6 bases from J, the junction contained 8 bases not matched to a gene. The CDR3 reads CASSPSSGEGNEQFF. The CDR3 region has the DNA TGTGCCAGCAGCCCTTCTAGCGGGGAGGGCAATGAGCAGTTCTTC. Combining the CDR3 with reference TRBV7-3 and TRBJ2-1 gives the whole variable domain GAGVSQTPSNKVTEKGKYVELRCDPISGHTALYWYRQSLGQGPEFLIYFQGTGAADDSGLPNDRFFAVRPEGSVSTLKIQRTERGDSAVYLCASSPSSGEGNEQFFGPGTRLTVL.